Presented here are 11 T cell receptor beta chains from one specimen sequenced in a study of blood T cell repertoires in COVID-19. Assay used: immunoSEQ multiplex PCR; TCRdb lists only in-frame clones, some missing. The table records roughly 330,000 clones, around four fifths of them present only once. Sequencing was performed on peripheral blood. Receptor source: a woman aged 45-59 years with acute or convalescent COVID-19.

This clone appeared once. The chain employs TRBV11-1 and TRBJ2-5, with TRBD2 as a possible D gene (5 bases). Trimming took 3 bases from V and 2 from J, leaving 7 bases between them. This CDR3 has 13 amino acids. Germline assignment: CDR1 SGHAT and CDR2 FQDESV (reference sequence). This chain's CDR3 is CASSLRVQETQYF. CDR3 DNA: TGTGCCAGCAGCTTGCGGGTTCAAGAGACCCAGTACTTC.

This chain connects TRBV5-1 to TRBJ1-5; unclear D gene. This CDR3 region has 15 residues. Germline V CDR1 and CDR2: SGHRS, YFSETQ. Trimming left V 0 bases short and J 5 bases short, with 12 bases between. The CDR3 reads CASSLGYSTDQPQHF. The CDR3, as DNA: TGCGCCAGCAGCTTGGGATACTCAACTGATCAGCCCCAGCATTTT.

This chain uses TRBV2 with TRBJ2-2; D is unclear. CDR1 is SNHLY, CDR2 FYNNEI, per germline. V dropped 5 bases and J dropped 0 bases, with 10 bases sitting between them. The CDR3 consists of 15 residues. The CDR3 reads CASSLQRSNTGELFF. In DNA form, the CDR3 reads TGTGCCAGCAGTTTACAGAGATCGAACACCGGGGAGCTGTTTTTT.

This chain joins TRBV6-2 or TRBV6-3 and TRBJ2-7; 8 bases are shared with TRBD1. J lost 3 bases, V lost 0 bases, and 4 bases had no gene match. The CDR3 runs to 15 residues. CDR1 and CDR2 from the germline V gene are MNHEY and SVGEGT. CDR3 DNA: TGTGCCAGCAGTTACTCGACAGGGGAATACTACGAGCAGTACTTC. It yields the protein CASSYSTGEYYEQYF.

CDR3 sequence reads: CASSQERQVDYGYTF. CDR3 DNA sequence: TGCGCCAGCAGCCAAGAAAGACAAGTGGACTATGGCTACACCTTC. V gene TRBV4-3 combines with J gene TRBJ1-2; D is uncertain. This CDR3 region has 15 residues. Germline values: CDR1 LGHNA, CDR2 YSLEER. V was cut by 0 bases and J by 3 bases, with 11 bases left in between.

CDR3 amino acids: CASSRELGQETVITQYF. The CDR3 bases are TGTGCCAGCAGCAGAGAGCTCGGACAGGAAACAGTAATTACGCAGTATTTT. The chain combines TRBV6-2 or TRBV6-3 with TRBJ2-3, with TRBD1 identical over 7 bases. The germline V gene encodes CDR1 MNHEY and CDR2 SVGEGT. V was clipped by 6 bases and J by 8 bases; unmatched bases: 20. The CDR3 sequence is 17 residues long.

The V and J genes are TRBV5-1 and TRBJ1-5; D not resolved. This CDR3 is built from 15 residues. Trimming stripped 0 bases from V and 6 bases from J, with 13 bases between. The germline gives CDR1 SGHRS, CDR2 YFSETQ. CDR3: CASSLDSSGGQPQHF. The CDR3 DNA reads TGCGCCAGCAGCTTGGACAGCTCAGGTGGTCAGCCCCAGCATTTT.

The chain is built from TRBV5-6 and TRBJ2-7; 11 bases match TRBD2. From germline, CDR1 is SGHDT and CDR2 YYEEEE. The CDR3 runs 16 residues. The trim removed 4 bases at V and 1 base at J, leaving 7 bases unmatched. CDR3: CASSLGTSGLSYEQYF. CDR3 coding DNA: TGTGCCAGCAGCCTAGGGACTAGCGGTCTTTCCTACGAGCAGTACTTC.

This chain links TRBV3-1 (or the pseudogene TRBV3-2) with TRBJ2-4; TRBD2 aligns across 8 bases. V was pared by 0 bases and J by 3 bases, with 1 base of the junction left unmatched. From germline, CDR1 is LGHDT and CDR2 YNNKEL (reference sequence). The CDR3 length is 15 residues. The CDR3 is CASSQDGTSKNIQYF. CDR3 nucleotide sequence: TGTGCCAGCAGCCAAGACGGGACTAGCAAAAACATTCAGTACTTC.

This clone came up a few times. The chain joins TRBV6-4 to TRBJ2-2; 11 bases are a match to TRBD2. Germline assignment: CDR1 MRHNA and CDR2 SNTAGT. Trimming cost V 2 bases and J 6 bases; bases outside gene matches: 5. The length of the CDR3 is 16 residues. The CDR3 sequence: CASSDQLAGEPGELFF. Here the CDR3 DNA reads TGTGCCAGCAGTGACCAACTAGCGGGAGAACCCGGGGAGCTGTTTTTT.

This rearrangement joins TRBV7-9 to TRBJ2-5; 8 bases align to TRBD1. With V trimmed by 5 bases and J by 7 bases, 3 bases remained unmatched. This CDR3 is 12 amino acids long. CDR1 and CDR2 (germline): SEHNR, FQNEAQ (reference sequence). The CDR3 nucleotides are TGTGCCAGCAGCACCCAGGGGGCGACCCAGTACTTC. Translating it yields CASSTQGATQYF.